The 2 T cell receptor beta chains given below trace back to one sample, sequenced in a study of blood T cell repertoires in COVID-19. Libraries were prepared by immunoSEQ multiplex PCR; TCRdb keeps only in-frame clonotypes and omits some of them. The sample lists 200,000 to 250,000 clones, just over 85% occurring once. The sequenced material came from peripheral blood. These receptors all come from a man older than 75 with acute or convalescent COVID-19.

This clone was counted between two and nine times. The rearrangement uses TRBV19 and TRBJ1-5; 9 bases fit TRBD1. Trimming at V came to 4 bases and at J to 1 base, leaving 5 bases not matched to a gene. Germline CDR1 is LNHDA and CDR2 is SQIVND (reference sequence). The CDR3 extends over 16 amino acids. Written as DNA, the CDR3 is TGTGCCAGTAGTACCCTTACAGGGGGCAGCAATCAGCCCCAGCATTTT. This codes for CASSTLTGGSNQPQHF.

The CDR3 sequence: CASSTSTLAGRSYEQYF. The CDR3 DNA reads TGTGCCAGCAGCACCTCTACTTTAGCGGGCCGATCCTACGAGCAGTACTTC. This sequence joins TRBV21-1 and TRBJ2-7; TRBD2, the table's D call, lacks a check against the DNA. TRBV21-1 is a recognized pseudogene. The CDR3 has 17 residues.